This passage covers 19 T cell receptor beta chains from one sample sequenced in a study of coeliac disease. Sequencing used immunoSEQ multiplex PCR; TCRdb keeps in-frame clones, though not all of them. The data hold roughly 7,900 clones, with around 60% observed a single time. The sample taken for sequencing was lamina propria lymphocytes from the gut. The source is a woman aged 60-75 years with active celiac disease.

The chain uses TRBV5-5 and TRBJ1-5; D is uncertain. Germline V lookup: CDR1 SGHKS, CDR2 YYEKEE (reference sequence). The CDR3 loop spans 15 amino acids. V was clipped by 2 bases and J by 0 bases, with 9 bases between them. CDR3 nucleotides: TGTGCCAGCAGCTTAGTGGGCCATAGCAATCAGCCCCAGCATTTT. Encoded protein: CASSLVGHSNQPQHF.

The CDR3 DNA follows: TGTGCCAGCAGCCCAAACGCAGGGGCGCCGGGGACCGGGGAGCTGTTTTTT. Protein product: CASSPNAGAPGTGELFF. This rearrangement joins TRBV13 to TRBJ2-2; a possible D gene is TRBD1 (6 bases). V was cut by 5 bases and J by 5 bases, with 21 bases left in between. The CDR3 is 17 amino acids. Germline V gene data show CDR1 as PRHDT and CDR2 as FYEKMQ (reference sequence). The full variable domain, its missing parts supplied by reference TRBV13 and TRBJ2-2, is AAGVIQSPRHLIKEKRETATLKCYPIPRHDTVYWYQQGPGQDPQFLISFYEKMQSDKGSIPDRFSAQQFSDYHSELNMSSLELGDSALYFCASSPNAGAPGTGELFFGEGSRLTVL.

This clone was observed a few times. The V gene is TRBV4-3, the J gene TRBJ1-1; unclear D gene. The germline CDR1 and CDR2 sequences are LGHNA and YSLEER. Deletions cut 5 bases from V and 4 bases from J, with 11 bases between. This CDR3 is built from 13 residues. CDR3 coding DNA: TGCGCCAGCAGCTTCGTGGGGAGCACTGAAGCTTTCTTT. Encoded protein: CASSFVGSTEAFF.

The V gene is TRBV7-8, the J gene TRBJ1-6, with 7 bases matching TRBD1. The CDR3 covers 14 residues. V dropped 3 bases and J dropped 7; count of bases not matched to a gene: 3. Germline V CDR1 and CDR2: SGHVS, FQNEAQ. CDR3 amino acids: CASSFGQANSPLHF. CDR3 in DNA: TGTGCCAGCAGCTTCGGACAGGCCAATTCACCCCTCCACTTT. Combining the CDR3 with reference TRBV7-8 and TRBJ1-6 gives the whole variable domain GAGVSQSPRYKVAKRGQDVALRCDPISGHVSLFWYQQALGQGPEFLTYFQNEAQLDKSGLPSDRFFAERPEGSVSTLKIQRTQQEDSAVYLCASSFGQANSPLHFGNGTRLTVT.

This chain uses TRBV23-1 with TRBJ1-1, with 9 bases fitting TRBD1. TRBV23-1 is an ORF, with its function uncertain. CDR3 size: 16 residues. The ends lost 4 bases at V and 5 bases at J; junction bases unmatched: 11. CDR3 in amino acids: CASSRGTGGGGTEAFF. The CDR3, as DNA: TGCGCCAGCAGTCGGGGTACAGGGGGCGGCGGAACTGAAGCTTTCTTT.

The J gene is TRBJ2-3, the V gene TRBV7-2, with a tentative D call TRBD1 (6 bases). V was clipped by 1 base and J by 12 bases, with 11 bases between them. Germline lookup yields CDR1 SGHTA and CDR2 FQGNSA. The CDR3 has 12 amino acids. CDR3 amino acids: CASSLDRVSQYF. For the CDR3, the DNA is TGTGCCAGCAGCTTAGACAGGGTCAGTCAGTATTTT.

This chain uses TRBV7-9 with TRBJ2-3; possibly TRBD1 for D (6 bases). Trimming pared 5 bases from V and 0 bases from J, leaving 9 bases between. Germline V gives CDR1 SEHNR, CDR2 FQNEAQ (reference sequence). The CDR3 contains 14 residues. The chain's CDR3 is CASSLDRSTDTQYF. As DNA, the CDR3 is TGTGCCAGCAGCCTCGACAGGAGCACAGATACGCAGTATTTT.

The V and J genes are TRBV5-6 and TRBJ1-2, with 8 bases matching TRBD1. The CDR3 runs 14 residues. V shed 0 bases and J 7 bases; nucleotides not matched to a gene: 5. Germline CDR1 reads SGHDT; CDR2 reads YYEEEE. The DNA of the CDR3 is TGTGCCAGCAGCTTGGGGCAGGGGGCAGCTGGCTACACCTTC. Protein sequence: CASSLGQGAAGYTF.

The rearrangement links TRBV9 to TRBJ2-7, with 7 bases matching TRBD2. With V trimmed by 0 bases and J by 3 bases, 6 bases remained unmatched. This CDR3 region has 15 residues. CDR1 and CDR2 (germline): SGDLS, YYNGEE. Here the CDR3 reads CASSVGLAALYEQYF. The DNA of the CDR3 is TGTGCCAGCAGCGTAGGGCTAGCGGCCCTCTACGAGCAGTACTTC.

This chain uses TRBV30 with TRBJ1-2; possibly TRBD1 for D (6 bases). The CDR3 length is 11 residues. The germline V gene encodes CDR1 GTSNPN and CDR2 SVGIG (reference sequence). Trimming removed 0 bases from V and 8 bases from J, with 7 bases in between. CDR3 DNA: TGTGCCTGGAGTGTTCAGGGGGGCTACACCTTC. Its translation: CAWSVQGGYTF.

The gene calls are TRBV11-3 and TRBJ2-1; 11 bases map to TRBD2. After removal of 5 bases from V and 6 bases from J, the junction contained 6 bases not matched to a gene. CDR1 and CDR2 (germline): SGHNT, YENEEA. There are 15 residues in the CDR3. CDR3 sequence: CASSLTSGGLNEQFF. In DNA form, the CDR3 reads TGTGCCAGCAGCCTCACTAGCGGGGGCCTCAATGAGCAGTTCTTC.

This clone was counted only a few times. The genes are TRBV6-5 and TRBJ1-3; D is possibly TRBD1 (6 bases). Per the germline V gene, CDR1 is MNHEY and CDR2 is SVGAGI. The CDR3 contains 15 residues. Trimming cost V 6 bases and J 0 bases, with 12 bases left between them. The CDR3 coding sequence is TGTGCCAGCAGCGTGTCGGACAGCTCTGGAAACACCATATATTTT. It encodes CASSVSDSSGNTIYF.

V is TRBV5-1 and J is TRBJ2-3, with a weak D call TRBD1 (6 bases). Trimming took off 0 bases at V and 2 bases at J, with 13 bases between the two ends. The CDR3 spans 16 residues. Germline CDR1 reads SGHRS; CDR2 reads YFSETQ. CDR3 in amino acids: CASSLGYGQNTDTQYF. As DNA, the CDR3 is TGCGCCAGCAGCTTGGGTTACGGACAGAACACAGATACGCAGTATTTT.

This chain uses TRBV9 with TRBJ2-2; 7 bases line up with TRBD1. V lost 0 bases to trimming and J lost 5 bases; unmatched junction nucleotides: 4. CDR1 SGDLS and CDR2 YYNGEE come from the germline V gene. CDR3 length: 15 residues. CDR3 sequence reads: CASSVAGQKTGELFF. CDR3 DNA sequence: TGTGCCAGCAGCGTAGCGGGACAGAAAACCGGGGAGCTGTTTTTT.

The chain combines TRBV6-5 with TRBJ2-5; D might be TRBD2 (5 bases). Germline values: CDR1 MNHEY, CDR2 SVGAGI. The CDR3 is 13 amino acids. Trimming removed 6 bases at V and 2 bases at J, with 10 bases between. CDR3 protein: CASRRTWQETQYF. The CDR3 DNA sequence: TGTGCCAGCAGAAGGACTTGGCAAGAGACCCAGTACTTC.

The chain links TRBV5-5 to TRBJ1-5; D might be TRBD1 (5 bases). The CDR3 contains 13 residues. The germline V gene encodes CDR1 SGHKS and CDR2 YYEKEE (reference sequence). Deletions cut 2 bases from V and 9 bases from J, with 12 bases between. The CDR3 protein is CASSLEWGGPQHF. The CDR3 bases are TGTGCCAGCAGCTTAGAATGGGGCGGGCCCCAGCATTTT.

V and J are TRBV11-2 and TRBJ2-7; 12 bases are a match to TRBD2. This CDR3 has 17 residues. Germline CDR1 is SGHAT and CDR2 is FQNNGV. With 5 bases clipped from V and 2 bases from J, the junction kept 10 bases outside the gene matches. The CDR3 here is CASSRRTSGTGTYEQYF. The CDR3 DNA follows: TGTGCCAGCAGCCGCCGGACTAGCGGGACCGGGACCTACGAGCAGTACTTC.

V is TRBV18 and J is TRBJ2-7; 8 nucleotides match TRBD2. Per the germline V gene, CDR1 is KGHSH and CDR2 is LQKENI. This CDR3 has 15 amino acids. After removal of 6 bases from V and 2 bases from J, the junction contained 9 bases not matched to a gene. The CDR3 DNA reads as TGTGCCAGCTCCGCCAGAGCGGGAGAACCCTACGAGCAGTACTTC. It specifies CASSARAGEPYEQYF.

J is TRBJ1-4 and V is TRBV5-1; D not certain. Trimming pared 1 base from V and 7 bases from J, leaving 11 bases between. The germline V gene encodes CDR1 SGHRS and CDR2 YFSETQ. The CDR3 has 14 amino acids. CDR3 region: CASSLILGSEKLFF. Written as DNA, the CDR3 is TGCGCCAGCAGCTTGATTCTAGGGAGTGAAAAACTGTTTTTT.